Shown below are 10 T cell receptor beta chains from a single sample sequenced in a study of cytomegalovirus exposure and HLA in healthy donors. Researchers ran the PCR with 60 Vbeta and 13 Jbeta primers. Sequencing used immunoSEQ multiplex PCR; TCRdb keeps in-frame clones, though not all of them. The sample holds a few hundred thousand clones, roughly 80% seen once. Sequenced: PBMCs. These receptors came from a man aged 40-49 years in good health and CMV-seronegative.

The genes are TRBV11-2 and TRBJ2-7; tentative D call: TRBD1 (5 bases). This CDR3 has 15 amino acids. In germline, CDR1 is SGHAT, CDR2 FQNNGV. With 4 bases removed from V and 5 bases from J, the gap between germline ends came to 18 bases. The CDR3 region is CASSSWGDPDNEQYF. In nucleotides, the CDR3 is TGTGCCAGCAGCTCTTGGGGCGACCCAGACAACGAGCAGTACTTC.

V is TRBV5-5 and J is TRBJ2-5; 12 bases align to TRBD1. CDR1 and CDR2 from the germline V gene are SGHKS and YYEKEE (reference sequence). This CDR3 spans 15 amino acids. Unmatched junction bases numbered 6, after V lost 4 bases and J lost 5 bases. The CDR3 nucleotides read TGTGCCAGCAGCAGCGGGACAGGGGGCAAGGAGACCCAGTACTTC. This codes for CASSSGTGGKETQYF.

J is TRBJ1-2 and V is TRBV7-8; TRBD1 matches at 8 bases. The V gene's germline CDR1 is SGHVS and CDR2 FQNEAQ. V was pared by 2 bases and J by 2 bases, with 10 bases of the junction left unmatched. The CDR3 runs to 17 residues. CDR3 region: CASSLRPAGGMNYGYTF. The CDR3 DNA reads as TGTGCCAGCAGCTTAAGGCCAGCAGGGGGCATGAACTATGGCTACACCTTC.

This clone was recorded only once. V gene TRBV5-6 combines with J gene TRBJ1-3; D uncertain. V was trimmed by 0 bases and J by 0 bases, leaving 7 bases between them. From germline, CDR1 is SGHDT and CDR2 YYEEEE. The CDR3 length is 15 residues. The CDR3 DNA reads as TGTGCCAGCAGCTTGGGAGGGAACTCTGGAAACACCATATATTTT. Translated, it gives CASSLGGNSGNTIYF.

This chain uses TRBV6-1 with TRBJ2-2, with D tentatively TRBD1 (6 bases). Trimming took off 10 bases at V and 1 base at J, with 10 bases between the two ends. Germline loops: CDR1 MNHNS, CDR2 SASEGT. The CDR3 contains 13 residues. The DNA for the CDR3 is TGTGCCATAACAGGGATGAACACCGGGGAGCTGTTTTTT. This sequence encodes CAITGMNTGELFF.

The chain links TRBV28 to TRBJ1-5, with 10 positions matching TRBD1. The V gene end was trimmed by 6 bases and the J gene end by 3 bases; junction bases not matched to a gene: 8. The CDR3 extends over 16 amino acids. Per germline, CDR1 MDHEN and CDR2 SYDVKM. CDR3 DNA sequence: TGTGCCAGCAGGGACGGGACAGGGGTGGCCAATCAGCCCCAGCATTTT. Translating it yields CASRDGTGVANQPQHF.

The chain joins TRBV7-9 to TRBJ2-3; 9 bases fit TRBD2. The ends lost 1 base at V and 3 bases at J; junction bases unmatched: 8. There are 17 residues in the CDR3. From germline, CDR1 is SEHNR and CDR2 FQNEAQ (reference sequence). The CDR3 DNA reads as TGTGCCAGCAGCTTAGGATCCCCTAGCGGGAATACAGATACGCAGTATTTT. Translation: CASSLGSPSGNTDTQYF.

This clone was counted at least ten times. The rearrangement joins TRBV13 to TRBJ2-5; D possibly corresponds to TRBD1 (5 bases). Germline-derived CDR1 and CDR2 are PRHDT and FYEKMQ (reference sequence). The CDR3 sequence is 13 residues long. Trimming took 3 bases from V and 2 from J, leaving 7 bases between them. Written as DNA, the CDR3 is TGTGCCAGCAGCTTTGACAGTCAAGAGACCCAGTACTTC. It codes for CASSFDSQETQYF.

V and J are TRBV19 and TRBJ1-5; 7 positions match TRBD1. The CDR3 extends over 15 amino acids. V shed 4 bases and J 7 bases; nucleotides not matched to a gene: 10. CDR1 and CDR2 (germline): LNHDA, SQIVND (reference sequence). The chain's CDR3 is CASSTPTGTGQPQHF. In nucleotides, the CDR3 is TGTGCCAGTAGTACTCCGACAGGGACGGGCCAGCCCCAGCATTTT.

On this clone itself: This CDR3 is also generated by other DNA sequences in the sample. V usage is TRBV29-1 and J usage is TRBJ1-2; D not certain. CDR3 length equals 11 residues. The V gene lost 4 bases and the J gene lost 2 bases, with 5 bases spanning the gap. CDR1 is SQVTM, CDR2 ANQGSEA, per germline. As DNA, the CDR3 is TGCAGCGTTGCATCAAACTATGGCTACACCTTC. Translation: CSVASNYGYTF.